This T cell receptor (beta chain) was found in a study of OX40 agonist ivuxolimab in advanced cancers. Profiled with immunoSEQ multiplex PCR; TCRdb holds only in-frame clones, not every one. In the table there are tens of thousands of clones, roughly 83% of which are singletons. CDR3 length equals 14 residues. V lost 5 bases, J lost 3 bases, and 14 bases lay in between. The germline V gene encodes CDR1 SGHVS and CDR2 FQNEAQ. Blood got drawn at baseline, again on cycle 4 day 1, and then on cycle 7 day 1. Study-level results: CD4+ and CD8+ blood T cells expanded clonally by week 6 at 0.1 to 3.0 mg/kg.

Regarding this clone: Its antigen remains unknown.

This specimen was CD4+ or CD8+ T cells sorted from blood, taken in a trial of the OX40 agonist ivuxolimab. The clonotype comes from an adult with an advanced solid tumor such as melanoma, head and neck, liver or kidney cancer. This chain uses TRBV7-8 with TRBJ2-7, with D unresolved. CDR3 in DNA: TGTGCCAGCAGCCCAAGAGCCCCAGGCTACGAGCAGTACTTC. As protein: CASSPRAPGYEQYF. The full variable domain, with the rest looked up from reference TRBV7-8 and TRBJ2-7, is GAGVSQSPRYKVAKRGQDVALRCDPISGHVSLFWYQQALGQGPEFLTYFQNEAQLDKSGLPSDRFFAERPEGSVSTLKIQRTQQEDSAVYLCASSPRAPGYEQYFGPGTRLTVT.